Following are 9 T cell receptor beta chains from one sample sequenced in a study of blood T cell repertoires in COVID-19. The table came from immunoSEQ multiplex PCR; TCRdb's copy has only in-frame clones and leaves some out. Of roughly 250,000 clones listed, approximately 90% are singletons. Sequenced sample: PBMCs or T cells enriched from blood (not recorded which). Receptor source: a woman aged 18-30 years who had recovered from COVID-19.

J is TRBJ1-2 and V is TRBV5-4; 9 nucleotides line up with TRBD1. The V and J ends lost 2 bases and 2 bases, in that order; junction bases with no gene match: 1. This CDR3 is 14 amino acids long. CDR1 and CDR2 from the germline V gene are SGHNT and YYREEE (reference sequence). The CDR3 sequence: CASSFGQGNYGYTF. In nucleotides, the CDR3 is TGTGCCAGCAGCTTCGGACAGGGGAACTATGGCTACACCTTC. The full variable domain, its missing parts supplied by reference TRBV5-4 and TRBJ1-2, is ETGVTQSPTHLIKTRGQQVTLRCSSQSGHNTVSWYQQALGQGPQFIFQYYREEENGRGNFPPRFSGLQFPNYSSELNVNALELDDSALYLCASSFGQGNYGYTFGSGTRLTVV.

This chain links TRBV28 with TRBJ1-2; 11 nucleotides line up with TRBD1. Germline CDR1 MDHEN, CDR2 SYDVKM. The CDR3 has 16 amino acids. The J segment lost 5 bases and the V segment lost 4 bases, leaving 9 bases of the junction unmatched. The CDR3 loop is CASSSQTGTGGYGYTF. The CDR3 coding sequence is TGTGCCAGCAGTTCCCAGACCGGGACAGGGGGGTATGGCTACACCTTC.

The chain is built from TRBV5-6 and TRBJ2-5; 9 bases are a match to TRBD2. Germline-derived CDR1 and CDR2 are SGHDT and YYEEEE. Trimming removed 5 bases from V and 2 bases from J; junction bases left unmatched: 4. This CDR3 region has 14 residues. The CDR3 here is CASSQRGAQETQYF. The CDR3 DNA sequence: TGTGCCAGCAGTCAGCGGGGGGCGCAAGAGACCCAGTACTTC.

The chain carries TRBV10-2 and TRBJ2-2; 8 nucleotides line up with TRBD1. Germline V lookup: CDR1 WSHSY, CDR2 SAAADI. The CDR3 sequence is 14 residues long. V shed 5 bases, J shed 7 bases, and the junction held 6 bases outside the gene matches. CDR3 amino acids: CASSNSGGNGELFF. In DNA form, the CDR3 reads TGCGCCAGCAGTAACTCAGGGGGCAACGGGGAGCTGTTTTTT.

This chain uses TRBV5-1 with TRBJ1-6; D remains ambiguous. The V gene lost 0 bases and the J gene lost 1 base, with 11 bases spanning the gap. CDR3 length: 17 amino acids. Germline V gene lookup returns CDR1 SGHRS and CDR2 YFSETQ. The CDR3 is CASSLERGSSYNSPLHF. The CDR3 DNA follows: TGCGCCAGCAGCTTGGAAAGAGGGTCATCCTATAATTCACCCCTCCACTTT.

The table lists this clone with a count of one. The chain joins TRBV7-8 to TRBJ2-5; 7 positions agree with TRBD1. Germline V lookup: CDR1 SGHVS, CDR2 FQNEAQ. CDR3 length equals 13 residues. The junction had 5 bases not matched to a gene; V was cut back by 5 bases and J by 5 bases. The CDR3 sequence: CASSVTGMETQYF. The CDR3 DNA follows: TGTGCCAGCAGCGTGACAGGGATGGAGACCCAGTACTTC.

This chain joins TRBV5-1 and TRBJ1-2, with D maybe TRBD1 (6 bases). Germline values: CDR1 SGHRS, CDR2 YFSETQ. The CDR3 consists of 14 residues. With 6 bases removed from V and 6 bases from J, the gap between germline ends came to 18 bases. As DNA, the CDR3 is TGCGCCAGCACCTTTACGGACAGCGAACATGGCTACACCTTC. Amino acid sequence: CASTFTDSEHGYTF. The full variable domain, its missing parts supplied by reference TRBV5-1 and TRBJ1-2, is KAGVTQTPRYLIKTRGQQVTLSCSPISGHRSVSWYQQTPGQGLQFLFEYFSETQRNKGNFPGRFSGRQFSNSRSEMNVSTLELGDSALYLCASTFTDSEHGYTFGSGTRLTVV.

The chain joins TRBV10-3 to TRBJ2-2; D might be TRBD1 (5 bases). V lost 8 bases and J lost 3, with 7 bases in between. The germline CDR1 and CDR2 sequences are ENHRY and SYGVKD. CDR3 length: 12 amino acids. CDR3 in amino acids: CAIGRDTGELFF. The CDR3 region has the DNA TGTGCCATCGGCAGGGACACCGGGGAGCTGTTTTTT.

This clone was picked up a small number of times. J is TRBJ1-6 and V is TRBV27, with no clear D. The ends were cut back, 3 bases at V and 10 bases at J, with 13 bases in the middle. The CDR3 is 14 amino acids. Germline lookup yields CDR1 MNHEY and CDR2 SMNVEV (reference sequence). As DNA, the CDR3 is TGTGCCAGCAGTTTCCCCGGCAAGAGGTCACCCCTCCACTTT. Protein product: CASSFPGKRSPLHF.